The 7 T cell receptor beta chains below all came from one sample that was sequenced in a study of T cells in Graves' hyperthyroidism and ophthalmopathy. What was amplified from RNA transcripts were TCR beta CDR3 regions. HTBI primers drove first-round RT-PCR of the TCR CDR3. TCRdb analysed the multiplex PCR reads with MiXCR anew, one entry per CDR3 protein. The sample has about 200,000 distinct CDR3 sequences, about a sixth seen once. Sequenced input: blood. Every receptor here comes from a woman in her forties or fifties with Graves' hyperthyroidism.

This clonotype appeared many times. CDR3 region: CASSGLAGISTDTQYF. The CDR3, as DNA: TGTGCCAGCAGCGGACTAGCGGGAATTAGCACAGATACGCAGTATTTT. The V call is TRBV11-3, the J call TRBJ2-3, with TRBD2 matching 12 bases. The CDR3 has 16 residues. J was trimmed by 0 bases and V by 5 bases; bases with no gene match: 3. The V gene's germline CDR1 is SGHNT and CDR2 YENEEA.

This chain connects TRBV5-1 to TRBJ2-5; maybe TRBD1 (6 bases). Trimming cost V 0 bases and J 1 base, with 10 bases left between them. The CDR3 consists of 15 residues. The germline gives CDR1 SGHRS, CDR2 YFSETQ. CDR3 in DNA: TGCGCCAGCAGCTTGGGGACAGACCCCCAAGAGACCCAGTACTTC. Encoded protein: CASSLGTDPQETQYF.

Many counts were recorded for this clonotype. The chain combines TRBV12-3 or TRBV12-4 with TRBJ2-1; TRBD2 matches 7 bases. The CDR3 sequence is 13 residues long. After removal of 3 bases from V and 7 bases from J, the junction contained 3 bases not matched to a gene. CDR3 nucleotide sequence: TGTGCCAGCAGTTTTAACGGGAGGAATGAGCAGTTCTTC. It is translated as CASSFNGRNEQFF.

Ten or more counts support this clonotype. The V and J genes are TRBV5-1 and TRBJ1-2; 7 nucleotides agree with TRBD1. The CDR3 has 16 amino acids. V trimming: 0 bases; J trimming: 2 bases; junction bases outside the gene matches: 7. The V gene's germline CDR1 is SGHRS and CDR2 YFSETQ. The CDR3 coding sequence is TGCGCCAGCAGCTTGGAGGCAGGGGGAGGAAACTATGGCTACACCTTC. It yields the protein CASSLEAGGGNYGYTF.

This clonotype has a handful of counts. A much larger clone is a single base away; this may be a read error. The CDR3 DNA is TGTGCCTCCAGTCCCCGGGGAGGTAAGATGAACACTGAAGCTTTCTTT. It encodes CASSPRGGKMNTEAFF. The chain is built from TRBV30 and TRBJ1-1; D is unclear. Germline V gene lookup returns CDR1 GTSNPN and CDR2 SVGIG (reference sequence). Trimming took 7 bases from V and 0 from J, leaving 21 bases between them. CDR3 length: 16 residues.

V usage is TRBV3-1 and J usage is TRBJ1-1; no definite D call. Germline loops: CDR1 LGHDT, CDR2 YNNKEL (reference sequence). The CDR3 runs 12 residues. The V gene lost 1 base and the J gene lost 8 bases, with 8 bases spanning the gap. The CDR3 DNA is TGTGCCAGCAGCCAAGCGAGAGGGGAAGCTTTCTTT. It yields the protein CASSQARGEAFF.

This clonotype was seen repeatedly, ten times or more. The chain joins TRBV27 to TRBJ1-5, with a possible D match to TRBD1 (6 bases). The CDR3 covers 15 residues. Germline V gives CDR1 MNHEY, CDR2 SMNVEV (reference sequence). Trimming took off 1 base at V and 2 bases at J, with 9 bases between the two ends. For the CDR3, the DNA is TGTGCCAGCAGTTTATACTCAGGGGGCAATCAGCCCCAGCATTTT. Its protein is CASSLYSGGNQPQHF.